One sample yielded the 8 T cell receptor beta chains listed below, sequenced in a study of T-cell reconstitution after alpha-beta-depleted transplantation in children. Researchers prepared the TCRbeta library using unique molecular identifiers, the study reports. TCRdb used MiXCR to reprocess the PCR reads, holding one entry per CDR3 protein. The sample has some 390,000 distinct CDR3 sequences; approximately 20% are singletons. This specimen was PBMCs from the stem cell graft donor, taken from the stem cell graft. The receptor source for this set is a human donor who donated a stem cell graft to a child with acute myeloid leukemia.

This clonotype was recorded at least ten times. The chain uses TRBV20-1 and TRBJ2-3; D may correspond to TRBD1 or TRBD2 (5 bases each). Trimming left V 5 bases short and J 1 base short, with 10 bases between. Germline V gives CDR1 DFQATT, CDR2 SNEGSKA (reference sequence). The CDR3 totals 13 residues. The CDR3 sequence is CSAPMGRTDTQYF. CDR3 nucleotide sequence: TGCAGTGCTCCGATGGGACGCACAGATACGCAGTATTTT.

This clonotype came up a few times. This chain connects TRBV29-1 to TRBJ2-3; D not certain. The germline gives CDR1 SQVTM, CDR2 ANQGSEA. V was clipped by 4 bases and J by 2 bases, with 13 bases between them. This CDR3 contains 14 residues. The CDR3 is CSVGRRMNTDTQYF. CDR3 DNA: TGCAGCGTTGGGCGACGGATGAACACAGATACGCAGTATTTT.

This clonotype was seen only a few times. This chain connects TRBV4-3 to TRBJ2-7; tentatively, D is TRBD2 (5 bases). The CDR3 is 14 residues long. The germline V gene has CDR1 LGHNA and CDR2 YSLEER. Trimming removed 0 bases from V and 9 bases from J, with 15 bases in between. The CDR3 is CASSQDRLAAVQYF. The CDR3 DNA sequence: TGCGCCAGCAGCCAAGATCGGTTGGCAGCGGTGCAGTACTTC.

The rearrangement links TRBV20-1 to TRBJ2-2; D perhaps matches TRBD2 (6 bases). The V gene lost 5 bases and the J gene lost 0 bases, with 10 bases spanning the gap. CDR3 length equals 14 residues. Germline assignment: CDR1 DFQATT and CDR2 SNEGSKA (reference sequence). CDR3 region: CSAVSGANTGELFF. The CDR3 coding sequence is TGCAGTGCTGTTAGCGGCGCGAACACCGGGGAGCTGTTTTTT.

This clonotype was detected many times. The chain carries TRBV10-3 and TRBJ1-2; 9 nucleotides match TRBD1. Germline V lookup: CDR1 ENHRY, CDR2 SYGVKD. Germline trimming cut 7 bases from V and 4 bases from J; bases unmatched to any gene: 7. This CDR3 spans 14 amino acids. CDR3 amino acids: CAINKGQGFYGYTF. In nucleotides, the CDR3 is TGTGCCATCAATAAGGGACAGGGCTTCTATGGCTACACCTTC.

The chain has TRBV21-1 and TRBJ2-7. TRBV21-1 is listed as a pseudogene. The CDR3 runs to 21 residues. The CDR3 loop reads CASSRSSGRSPFFRHYYEQYF. CDR3 sequence (DNA): TGTGCCAGCAGCCGAAGCTCTGGAAGGAGCCCGTTTTTTCGCCACTACTACGAGCAGTACTTC.

The chain has TRBV28 and TRBJ1-6, with D unclear. The V and J ends lost 6 bases and 4 bases respectively, with 10 bases between them. This CDR3 is built from 14 residues. The germline V gene has CDR1 MDHEN and CDR2 SYDVKM. CDR3 bases: TGTGCCAGCAGCCTGGGTGATTATAATTCACCCCTCCACTTT. It encodes CASSLGDYNSPLHF.

This clonotype was seen at least ten times. The chain combines TRBV20-1 with TRBJ2-5; tentatively, D is TRBD2 (6 bases). The ends were cut back, 0 bases at V and 2 bases at J, with 13 bases in the middle. Germline loops: CDR1 DFQATT, CDR2 SNEGSKA (reference sequence). The CDR3 is 15 amino acids. The CDR3 bases are TGCAGTGCTAGAGATTTTAGCGGTGGTCAAGAGACCCAGTACTTC. Translation: CSARDFSGGQETQYF.